One T cell receptor beta chain is described in this entry. TCRdb keeps only in-frame clones here, not all; method: immunoSEQ multiplex PCR. Among approximately 250,000 clones listed, 86% were seen once. The entry originates in a study of blood T cell repertoires in COVID-19. Study overall: Acute and convalescent COVID-19 specimens originated in the United States, Italy and Spain. In each case, the material was cDNA or gDNA derived from T cells, B-cell-depleted T cells, or PBMCs.

Germline CDR1 is MNHEY and CDR2 is SMNVEV (reference sequence). Unmatched junction bases numbered 10, after V lost 5 bases and J lost 3 bases. The CDR3 runs to 15 residues. Seattle researchers signed up patients amid active infection and tracked them longitudinally. J is TRBJ2-7 and V is TRBV27, with 7 positions matching TRBD1. This TCR came from a woman in her 70s with COVID-19, enrolled during active disease. The sequenced sample was peripheral blood. CDR3: CASSTRQGRDYEQYF. The CDR3 DNA reads as TGTGCCAGCAGTACTCGACAGGGTAGGGACTACGAGCAGTACTTC.